This TCR beta chain is from a study of cytomegalovirus exposure and HLA in healthy donors. Study-level results: Overall, roughly 160 TCR beta chains were annotated as cytomegalovirus-associated. Cytomegalovirus status, reportedly, was diagnosed with high specificity and sensitivity by the classifier. A few CMV-associated chains proved CMV antigen-specific in vitro.

Trimming stripped 3 bases from V and 6 bases from J, with 14 bases between. Germline-derived CDR1 and CDR2 are MNHNS and SASEGT. The CDR3 runs 14 residues. This clone was counted a few times. The antigen remains unidentified. It was with 60 Vbeta and 13 Jbeta primers that the PCR ran. Using immunoSEQ multiplex PCR, the repertoire was profiled, and TCRdb retains in-frame clones only, with some absent. The sample holds 150,000 to 200,000 clones, about 75% seen once. The chain employs TRBV6-1 and TRBJ1-1; the D gene is possibly TRBD1 (6 bases). The origin of this receptor is a man between 45 and 60 years old in good health and CMV-seropositive. The sample consisted of PBMCs. The CDR3 loop is CASSDYRAGAEAFF. CDR3 sequence (DNA): TGTGCCAGCAGTGATTACAGGGCCGGCGCTGAAGCTTTCTTT.